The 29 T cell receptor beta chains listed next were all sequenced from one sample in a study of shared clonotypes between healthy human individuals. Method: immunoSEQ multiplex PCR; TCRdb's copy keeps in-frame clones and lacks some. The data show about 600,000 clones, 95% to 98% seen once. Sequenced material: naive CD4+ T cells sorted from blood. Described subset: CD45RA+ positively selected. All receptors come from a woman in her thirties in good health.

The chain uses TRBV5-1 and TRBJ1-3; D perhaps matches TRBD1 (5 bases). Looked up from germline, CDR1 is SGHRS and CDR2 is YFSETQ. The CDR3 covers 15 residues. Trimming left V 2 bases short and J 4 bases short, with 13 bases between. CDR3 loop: CASSLPQGEGNTIYF. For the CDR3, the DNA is TGCGCCAGCAGCTTACCTCAGGGTGAGGGAAACACCATATATTTT.

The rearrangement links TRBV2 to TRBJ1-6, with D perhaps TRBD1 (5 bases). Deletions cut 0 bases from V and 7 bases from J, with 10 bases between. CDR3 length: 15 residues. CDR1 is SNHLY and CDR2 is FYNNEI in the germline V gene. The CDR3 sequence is CASSEAGGENSPLHF. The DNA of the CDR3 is TGTGCCAGCAGTGAAGCGGGGGGGGAGAATTCACCCCTCCACTTT.

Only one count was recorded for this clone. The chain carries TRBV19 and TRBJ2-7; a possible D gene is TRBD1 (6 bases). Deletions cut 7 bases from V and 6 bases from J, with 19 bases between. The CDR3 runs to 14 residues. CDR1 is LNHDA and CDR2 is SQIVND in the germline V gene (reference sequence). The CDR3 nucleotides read TGTGCCAGTAAACAGGGACCATCCTACGGCGAGCAGTACTTC. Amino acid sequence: CASKQGPSYGEQYF.

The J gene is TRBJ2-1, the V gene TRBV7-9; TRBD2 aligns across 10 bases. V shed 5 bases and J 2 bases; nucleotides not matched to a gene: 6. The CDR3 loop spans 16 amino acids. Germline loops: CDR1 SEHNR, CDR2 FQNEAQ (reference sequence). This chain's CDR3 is CASSLPAGGPYNEQFF. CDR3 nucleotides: TGTGCCAGCAGCCTCCCAGCGGGAGGGCCCTACAATGAGCAGTTCTTC. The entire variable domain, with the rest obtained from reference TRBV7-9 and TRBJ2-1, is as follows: DTGVSQNPRHKITKRGQNVTFRCDPISEHNRLYWYRQTLGQGPEFLTYFQNEAQLEKSRLLSDRFSAERPKGSFSTLEIQRTEQGDSAMYLCASSLPAGGPYNEQFFGPGTRLTVL.

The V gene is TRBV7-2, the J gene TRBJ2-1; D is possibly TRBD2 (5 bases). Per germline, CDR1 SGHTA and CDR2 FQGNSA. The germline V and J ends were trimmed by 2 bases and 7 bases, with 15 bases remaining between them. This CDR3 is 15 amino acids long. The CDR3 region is CASSLFSVSRNEQFF. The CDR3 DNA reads TGTGCCAGCAGCTTATTTAGCGTCTCCCGGAATGAGCAGTTCTTC.

DNA for the CDR3: TGTGCCAGCAGCCAAGAGACCGGGACAGGGGGGTACGAGCAGTACTTC. It translates to CASSQETGTGGYEQYF. The chain joins TRBV4-2 to TRBJ2-7; 11 nucleotides match TRBD1. Germline V gene lookup returns CDR1 LGHNA and CDR2 YNFKEQ. V dropped 0 bases and J dropped 4; count of bases not matched to a gene: 5. This CDR3 comprises 16 residues.

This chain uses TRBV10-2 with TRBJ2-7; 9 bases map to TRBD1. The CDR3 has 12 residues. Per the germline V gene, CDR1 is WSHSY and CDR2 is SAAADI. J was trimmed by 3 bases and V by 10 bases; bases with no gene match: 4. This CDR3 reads CATGTGFYEQYF. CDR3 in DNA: TGCGCCACCGGGACAGGGTTCTACGAGCAGTACTTC.

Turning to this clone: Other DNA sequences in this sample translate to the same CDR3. In nucleotides, the CDR3 is TGTGCCAGCAGCCTACCAGGGGTTGGGGCCAACGTCCTGACTTTC. This gives the protein CASSLPGVGANVLTF. The V call is TRBV5-4, the J call TRBJ2-6; D perhaps matches TRBD1 (6 bases). The germline V gene has CDR1 SGHNT and CDR2 YYREEE (reference sequence). V lost 4 bases and J lost 3, with 11 bases in between. This CDR3 has 15 residues. The full variable domain, completed using reference TRBV5-4 and TRBJ2-6, is ETGVTQSPTHLIKTRGQQVTLRCSSQSGHNTVSWYQQALGQGPQFIFQYYREEENGRGNFPPRFSGLQFPNYSSELNVNALELDDSALYLCASSLPGVGANVLTFGAGSRLTVL.

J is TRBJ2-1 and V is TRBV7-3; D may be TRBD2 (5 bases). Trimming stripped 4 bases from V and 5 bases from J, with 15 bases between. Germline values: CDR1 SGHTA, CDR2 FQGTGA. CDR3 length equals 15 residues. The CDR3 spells CASSSTVTNHNEQFF. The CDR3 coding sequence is TGTGCCAGCAGCTCGACGGTGACTAATCACAATGAGCAGTTCTTC. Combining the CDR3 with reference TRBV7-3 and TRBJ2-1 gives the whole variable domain GAGVSQTPSNKVTEKGKYVELRCDPISGHTALYWYRQSLGQGPEFLIYFQGTGAADDSGLPNDRFFAVRPEGSVSTLKIQRTERGDSAVYLCASSSTVTNHNEQFFGPGTRLTVL.

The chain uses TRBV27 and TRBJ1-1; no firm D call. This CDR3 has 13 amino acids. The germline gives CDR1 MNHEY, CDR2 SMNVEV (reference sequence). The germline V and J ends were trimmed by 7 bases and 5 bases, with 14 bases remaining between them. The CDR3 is CASKRRRVTEAFF. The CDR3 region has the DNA TGTGCCAGCAAACGGAGAAGGGTAACTGAAGCTTTCTTT.

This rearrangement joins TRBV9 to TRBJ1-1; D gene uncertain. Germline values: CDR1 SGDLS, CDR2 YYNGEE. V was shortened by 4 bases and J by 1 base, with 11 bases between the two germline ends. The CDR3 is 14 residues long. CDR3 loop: CASSLPSRNTEAFF. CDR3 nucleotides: TGTGCCAGCAGCCTCCCCAGCAGGAACACTGAAGCTTTCTTT.

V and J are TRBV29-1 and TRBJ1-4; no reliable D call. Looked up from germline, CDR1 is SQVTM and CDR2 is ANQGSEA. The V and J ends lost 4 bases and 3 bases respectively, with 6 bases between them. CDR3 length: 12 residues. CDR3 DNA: TGCAGCGTTGTCTCTTCTAATGAAAAACTGTTTTTT. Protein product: CSVVSSNEKLFF.

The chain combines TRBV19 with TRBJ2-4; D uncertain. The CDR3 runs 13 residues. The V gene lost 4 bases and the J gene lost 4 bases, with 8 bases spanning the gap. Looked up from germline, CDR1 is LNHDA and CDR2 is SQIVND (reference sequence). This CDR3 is CASSSGVKNIQYF. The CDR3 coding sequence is TGTGCCAGTAGTAGCGGCGTAAAAAACATTCAGTACTTC.

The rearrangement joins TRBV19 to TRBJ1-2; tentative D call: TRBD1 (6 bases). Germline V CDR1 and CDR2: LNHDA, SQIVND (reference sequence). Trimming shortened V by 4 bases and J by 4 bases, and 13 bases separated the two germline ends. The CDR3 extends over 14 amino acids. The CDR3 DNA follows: TGTGCCAGTAGTACATCCGGGACAAGCTATGGCTACACCTTC. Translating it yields CASSTSGTSYGYTF.

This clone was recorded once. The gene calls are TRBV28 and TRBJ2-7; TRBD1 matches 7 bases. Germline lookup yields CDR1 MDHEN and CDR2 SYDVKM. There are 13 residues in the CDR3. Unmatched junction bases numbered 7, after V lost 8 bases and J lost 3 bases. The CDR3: CASLTGQDYEQYF. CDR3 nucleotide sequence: TGTGCCAGCCTGACAGGACAGGACTACGAGCAGTACTTC.

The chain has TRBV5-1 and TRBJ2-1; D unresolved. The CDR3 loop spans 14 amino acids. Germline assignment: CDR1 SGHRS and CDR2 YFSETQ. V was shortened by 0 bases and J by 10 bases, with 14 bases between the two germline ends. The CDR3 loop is CASSLGVQGREQFF. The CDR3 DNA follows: TGCGCCAGCAGCTTGGGGGTGCAAGGCAGGGAGCAGTTCTTC.

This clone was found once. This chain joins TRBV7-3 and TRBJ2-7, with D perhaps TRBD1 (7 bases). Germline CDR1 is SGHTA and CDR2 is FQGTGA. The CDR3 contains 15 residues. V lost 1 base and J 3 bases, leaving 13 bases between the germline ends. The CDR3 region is CASSLKAGGNYEQYF. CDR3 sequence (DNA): TGTGCCAGCAGCTTAAAGGCAGGGGGGAACTACGAGCAGTACTTC. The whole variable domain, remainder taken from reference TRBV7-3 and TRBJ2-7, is GAGVSQTPSNKVTEKGKYVELRCDPISGHTALYWYRQSLGQGPEFLIYFQGTGAADDSGLPNDRFFAVRPEGSVSTLKIQRTERGDSAVYLCASSLKAGGNYEQYFGPGTRLTVT.

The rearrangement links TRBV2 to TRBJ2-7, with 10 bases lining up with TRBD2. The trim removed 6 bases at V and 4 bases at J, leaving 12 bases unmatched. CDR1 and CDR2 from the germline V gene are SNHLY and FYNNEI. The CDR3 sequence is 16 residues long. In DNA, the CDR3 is TGTGCCAGCAGCCCCCCCCTGAATAGCGGGAGGTACGAGCAGTACTTC. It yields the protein CASSPPLNSGRYEQYF.

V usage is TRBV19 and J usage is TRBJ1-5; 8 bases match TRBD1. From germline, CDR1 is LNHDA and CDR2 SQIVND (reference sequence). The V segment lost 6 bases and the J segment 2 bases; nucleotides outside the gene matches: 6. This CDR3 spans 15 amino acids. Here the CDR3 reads CASRLDRGGNQPQHF. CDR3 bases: TGTGCCAGTAGGTTAGACAGGGGAGGCAATCAGCCCCAGCATTTT.

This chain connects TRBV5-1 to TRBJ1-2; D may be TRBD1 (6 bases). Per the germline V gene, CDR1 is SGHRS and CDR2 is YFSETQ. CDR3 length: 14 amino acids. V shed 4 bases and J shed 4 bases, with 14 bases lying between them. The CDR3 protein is CASSPNPGAYGYTF. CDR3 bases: TGCGCCAGCAGCCCAAACCCAGGGGCCTATGGCTACACCTTC.

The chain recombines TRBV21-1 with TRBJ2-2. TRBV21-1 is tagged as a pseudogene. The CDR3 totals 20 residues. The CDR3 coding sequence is TGTGCCAGCAGCAGTTGGACCGGGACCCGTTGTGGTACGAACACCGGGGAGCTGTTTTTT. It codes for CASSSWTGTRCGTNTGELFF.

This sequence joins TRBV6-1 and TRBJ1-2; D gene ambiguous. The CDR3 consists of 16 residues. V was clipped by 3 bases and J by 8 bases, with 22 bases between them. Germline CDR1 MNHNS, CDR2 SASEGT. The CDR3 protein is CASSDEGGLPPRGYTF. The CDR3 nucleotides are TGTGCCAGCAGTGACGAGGGAGGGTTGCCTCCTAGGGGCTACACCTTC.

CDR3 DNA: TGTGCCAGCAGTTCGCCGGGACTCGGCAATCAGCCCCAGCATTTT. This sequence encodes CASSSPGLGNQPQHF. The V gene is TRBV28, the J gene TRBJ1-5, with TRBD1 as a possible D gene (5 bases). The CDR3 extends over 15 amino acids. CDR1 and CDR2 from the germline V gene are MDHEN and SYDVKM. V lost 4 bases to trimming and J lost 2 bases, with 12 bases between them.

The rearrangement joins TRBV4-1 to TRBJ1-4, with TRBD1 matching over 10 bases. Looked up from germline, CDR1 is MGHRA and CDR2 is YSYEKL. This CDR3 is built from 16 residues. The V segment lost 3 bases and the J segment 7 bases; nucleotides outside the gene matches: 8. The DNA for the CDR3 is TGCGCCAGCAGCCACCCCCTAAGGGACAGGGGTGAAAAACTGTTTTTT. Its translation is CASSHPLRDRGEKLFF.

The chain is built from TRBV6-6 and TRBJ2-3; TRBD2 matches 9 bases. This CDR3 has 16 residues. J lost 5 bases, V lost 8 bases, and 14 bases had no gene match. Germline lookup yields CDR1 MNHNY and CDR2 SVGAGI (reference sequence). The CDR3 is CASVPNLAAGGDTQYF. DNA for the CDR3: TGTGCCAGCGTCCCCAATTTAGCAGCGGGAGGAGATACGCAGTATTTT.

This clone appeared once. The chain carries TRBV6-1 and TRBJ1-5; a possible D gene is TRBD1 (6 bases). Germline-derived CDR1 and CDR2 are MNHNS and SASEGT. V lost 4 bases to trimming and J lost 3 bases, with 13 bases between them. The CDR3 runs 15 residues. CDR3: CASSVGQLPNQPQHF. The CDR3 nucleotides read TGTGCCAGCAGTGTTGGACAGCTCCCCAATCAGCCCCAGCATTTT.

The CDR3 protein is CASSLVHNYGYTF. The CDR3 bases are TGTGCCAGCAGCTTGGTTCATAACTATGGCTACACCTTC. The chain has TRBV5-5 and TRBJ1-2; D remains unclear. The ends were cut back, 0 bases at V and 1 base at J, with 4 bases in the middle. The CDR3 extends over 13 amino acids. Germline CDR1 SGHKS, CDR2 YYEKEE (reference sequence).

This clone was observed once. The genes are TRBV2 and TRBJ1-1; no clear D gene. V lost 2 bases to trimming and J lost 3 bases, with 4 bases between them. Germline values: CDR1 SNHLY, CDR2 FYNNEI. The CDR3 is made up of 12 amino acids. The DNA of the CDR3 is TGTGCCAGCAGTGAATGGGACACTGAAGCTTTCTTT. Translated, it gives CASSEWDTEAFF.

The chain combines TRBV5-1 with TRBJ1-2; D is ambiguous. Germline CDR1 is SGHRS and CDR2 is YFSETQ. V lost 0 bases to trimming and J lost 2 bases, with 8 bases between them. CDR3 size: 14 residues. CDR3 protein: CASSLADGNYGYTF. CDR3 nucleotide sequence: TGCGCCAGCAGCTTGGCGGACGGAAACTATGGCTACACCTTC.